Reported below is one T cell receptor (beta chain). This entry comes from a study of T cell responses to AZD1222 COVID-19 vaccine. Study-wide context: Some second doses came at about 4 weeks and others at about 12 weeks; these were pooled.

The method was immunoSEQ multiplex PCR; TCRdb's version includes in-frame clones alone and lacks a portion of them. The table has about 140,000 clones, 80% to 90% seen once. Trimming left V 8 bases short and J 1 base short, with 5 bases between. The CDR3 has 12 residues. The sample was peripheral blood, taken on day 0 of AZD1222 vaccination. The sequence derives from an adult in good health. The chain carries TRBV12-3 or TRBV12-4 and TRBJ2-2; D remains unclear. CDR3 DNA: TGTGCCAGCGGATTGAACACCGGGGAGCTGTTTTTT. It translates to CASGLNTGELFF.